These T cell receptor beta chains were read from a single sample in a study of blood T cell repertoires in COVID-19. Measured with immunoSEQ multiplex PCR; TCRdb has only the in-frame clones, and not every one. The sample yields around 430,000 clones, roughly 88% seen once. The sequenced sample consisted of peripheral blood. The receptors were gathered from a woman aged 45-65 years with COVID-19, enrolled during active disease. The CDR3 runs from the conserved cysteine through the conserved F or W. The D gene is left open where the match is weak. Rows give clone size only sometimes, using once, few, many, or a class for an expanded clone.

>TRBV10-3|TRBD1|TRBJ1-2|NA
CAISEAGTGSGYGYTF
TGTGCCATCAGTGAGGCCGGGACAGGGTCGGGCTATGGCTACACCTTC
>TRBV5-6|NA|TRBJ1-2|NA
CASSLTALVNGYTF
TGTGCCAGCAGCTTGACAGCCCTCGTCAATGGCTACACCTTC
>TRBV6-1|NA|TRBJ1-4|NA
CASSDYDRTNEKLFF
TGTGCCAGCAGTGATTATGACAGAACTAATGAAAAACTGTTTTTT
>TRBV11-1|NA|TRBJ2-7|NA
CASSLERSLYEQYF
TGTGCCAGCAGCTTAGAGAGATCGCTCTACGAGCAGTACTTC
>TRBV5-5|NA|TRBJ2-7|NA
CASSLDFGSYEQYF
TGTGCCAGCAGCTTGGACTTCGGGTCGTACGAGCAGTACTTC
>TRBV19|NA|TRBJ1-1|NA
CASSMDSRGVNTEAFF
TGTGCCAGTAGTATGGACTCGCGGGGAGTTAACACTGAAGCTTTCTTT
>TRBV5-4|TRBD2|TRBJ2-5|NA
CASSFSSGGPGTQYF
TGTGCCAGCAGCTTCTCTAGCGGGGGGCCGGGGACCCAGTACTTC
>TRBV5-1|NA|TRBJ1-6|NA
CASSLVAFSESPLHF
TGCGCCAGCAGCTTGGTGGCTTTTTCCGAATCACCCCTCCACTTT
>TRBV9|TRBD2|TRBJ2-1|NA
CASTATRLAGGNEQFF
TGTGCCAGCACCGCAACAAGACTAGCGGGGGGGAATGAGCAGTTCTTC
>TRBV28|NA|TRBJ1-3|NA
CASIVNSGVGSGNTIYF
TGTGCCAGCATCGTAAATTCAGGGGTTGGCTCTGGAAACACCATATATTTT
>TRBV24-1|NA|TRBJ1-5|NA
CATSDRGNQPQHF
TGTGCCACCAGTGATCGGGGCAATCAGCCCCAGCATTTT
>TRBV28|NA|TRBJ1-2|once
CASSSGGYTF
TGTGCCAGCAGTTCGGGTGGCTACACCTTC
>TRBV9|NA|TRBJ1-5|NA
CASSESGTPDQPQHF
TGTGCCAGCAGCGAATCCGGGACACCCGATCAGCCCCAGCATTTT
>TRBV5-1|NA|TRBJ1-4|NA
CASSPWVNQGTNEKLFF
TGCGCCAGCAGCCCCTGGGTCAACCAGGGGACTAATGAAAAACTGTTTTTT
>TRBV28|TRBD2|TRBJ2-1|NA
CASSYVAGEDEQFF
TGTGCCAGCAGCTACGTGGCGGGGGAGGATGAGCAGTTCTTC
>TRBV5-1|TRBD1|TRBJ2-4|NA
CASSVWRPGQGSGAKNIQYF
TGCGCCAGCAGCGTCTGGCGACCTGGACAGGGAAGCGGTGCCAAAAACATTCAGTACTTC
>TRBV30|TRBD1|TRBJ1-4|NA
CAWSTPRDRGFWATNEKLFF
TGTGCCTGGTCGACCCCTCGGGACAGGGGGTTCTGGGCAACTAATGAAAAACTGTTTTTT
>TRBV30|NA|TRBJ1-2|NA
CAWSTRGYWGYTF
TGTGCCTGGAGTACACGGGGGTACTGGGGCTACACCTTC
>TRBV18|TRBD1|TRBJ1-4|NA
CASSPDRVNEKLFF
TGTGCCAGCTCACCGGACAGGGTTAATGAAAAACTGTTTTTT
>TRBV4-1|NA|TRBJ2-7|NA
CASSRGSYEQYF
TGCGCCAGCAGCCGAGGTTCATACGAGCAGTACTTC
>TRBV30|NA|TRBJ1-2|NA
CAWSVGYRAYGYTF
TGTGCCTGGAGTGTAGGTTACAGAGCCTATGGCTACACCTTC
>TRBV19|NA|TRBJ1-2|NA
CAKRTGNGYTF
TGTGCCAAGAGAACAGGCAACGGCTACACCTTC
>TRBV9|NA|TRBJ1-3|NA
CASSSGDFGNTIYF
TGTGCCAGCAGCAGTGGGGACTTTGGAAACACCATATATTTT
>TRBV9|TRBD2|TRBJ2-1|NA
CASAYRLAGGANEQFF
TGTGCCTCAGCGTATAGGCTAGCGGGGGGAGCAAATGAGCAGTTCTTC
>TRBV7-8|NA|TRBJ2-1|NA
CASSLDRTRDNEQFF
TGTGCCAGCAGCTTAGACAGGACCCGGGACAATGAGCAGTTCTTC
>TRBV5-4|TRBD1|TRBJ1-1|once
CASSFRQGSTEAFF
TGTGCCAGCAGCTTCCGACAGGGGAGCACTGAAGCTTTCTTT
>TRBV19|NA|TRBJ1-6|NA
CASITRGNWSPLHF
TGTGCCAGTATCACTAGAGGGAATTGGTCACCCCTCCACTTT
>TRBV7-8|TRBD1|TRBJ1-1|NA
CASSSTRTGGNTEAFF
TGTGCCAGCAGCTCGACTAGGACAGGAGGGAACACTGAAGCTTTCTTT